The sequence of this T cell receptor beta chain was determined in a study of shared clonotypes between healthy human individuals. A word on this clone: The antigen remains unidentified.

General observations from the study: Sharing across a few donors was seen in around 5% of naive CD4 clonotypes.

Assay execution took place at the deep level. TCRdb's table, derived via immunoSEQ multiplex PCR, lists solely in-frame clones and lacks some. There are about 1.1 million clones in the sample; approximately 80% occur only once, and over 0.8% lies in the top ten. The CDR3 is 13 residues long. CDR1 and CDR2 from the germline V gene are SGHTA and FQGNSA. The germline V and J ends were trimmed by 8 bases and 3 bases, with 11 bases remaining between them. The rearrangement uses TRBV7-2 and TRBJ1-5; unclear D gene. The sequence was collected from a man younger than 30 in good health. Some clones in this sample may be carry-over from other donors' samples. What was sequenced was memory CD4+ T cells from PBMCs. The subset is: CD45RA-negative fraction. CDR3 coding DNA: TGTGCCAGCTCACGAGGGCCCAATCAGCCCCAGCATTTT. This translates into CASSRGPNQPQHF.